The 14 T cell receptor beta chains in this list originate from one sample, sequenced in a study of identical twins. TCRdb ran MiXCR on the 5' RACE reads and lists one entry per CDR3 protein. This sample has 690,000 or so distinct CDR3 sequences, with 6.1% found just once. Sequencing was done on a sample of naive T cells sorted from blood. The receptor set was obtained from a man aged 18 to 29 in good health.

This clonotype was seen ten or more times. This chain links TRBV28 with TRBJ2-7, with D perhaps TRBD1 or TRBD2 (5 bases each). Trimming pared 11 bases from V and 1 base from J, leaving 15 bases between. The germline V gene has CDR1 MDHEN and CDR2 SYDVKM. This CDR3 contains 13 residues. CDR3 protein: CAARGSGSYEQYF. The CDR3 DNA reads as TGTGCCGCTAGAGGGTCAGGGTCCTACGAGCAGTACTTC.

The chain carries TRBV30 and TRBJ1-1, with TRBD1 identical over 7 bases. CDR1 and CDR2 from the germline V gene are GTSNPN and SVGIG (reference sequence). The ends lost 5 bases at V and 10 bases at J; junction bases unmatched: 19. This CDR3 has 15 amino acids. CDR3 nucleotides: TGTGCCTGGGCAAGAACGGACAGGCCTGCGGGGGGAGCTTTCTTT. It encodes CAWARTDRPAGGAFF.

This clonotype was detected a few times. The chain is built from TRBV24-1 and TRBJ2-1; TRBD2 matches at 10 bases. Looked up from germline, CDR1 is KGHDR and CDR2 is SFDVKD. The CDR3 has 17 amino acids. V trimming: 4 bases; J trimming: 7 bases; junction bases outside the gene matches: 12. CDR3 DNA: TGTGCCACCAGTGACCCAAAAGCTAGCGGGAGCGGAAATGAGCAGTTCTTC. Amino acid sequence: CATSDPKASGSGNEQFF.

This clonotype has at least ten counts. This chain connects TRBV5-6 to TRBJ2-3; D uncertain. CDR1 is SGHDT, CDR2 YYEEEE, per germline. CDR3 length: 17 residues. Between the trimmed V and J ends, which lost 2 bases and 2 bases, there was a span of 18 bases. CDR3 nucleotides: TGTGCCAGCAGCTTCACCCCGGACCAAGGCCTCACAGATACGCAGTATTTT. Amino acids: CASSFTPDQGLTDTQYF.

This clonotype occurred a few times. The V and J genes are TRBV29-1 and TRBJ2-3; 7 positions agree with TRBD2. Germline CDR1 is SQVTM and CDR2 is ANQGSEA. V trimming: 3 bases; J trimming: 3 bases; junction bases outside the gene matches: 9. The CDR3 is 15 residues long. DNA for the CDR3: TGCAGCGTTGAGGGAGGGCAGGGCCGTACAGATACGCAGTATTTT. This gives the protein CSVEGGQGRTDTQYF.

This clonotype was seen a handful of times. The rearrangement joins TRBV20-1 to TRBJ2-2; D is perhaps TRBD1 or TRBD2 (5 bases each). The CDR3 length is 15 residues. V lost 7 bases, J lost 8 bases, and 23 bases lay in between. From germline, CDR1 is DFQATT and CDR2 SNEGSKA (reference sequence). CDR3 in DNA: TGCAGTGTCGAAGCCGGGGCCGGTGTCGTTGGGGAGCTGTTTTTT. This encodes CSVEAGAGVVGELFF.

This clonotype appeared a few times. V is TRBV18 and J is TRBJ2-1; D might be TRBD1 (6 bases). This CDR3 spans 16 amino acids. Trimming left V 3 bases short and J 4 bases short, with 16 bases between. Germline CDR1 KGHSH, CDR2 LQKENI. In nucleotides, the CDR3 is TGTGCCAGCTCACCCGGGACACCTACAATTTACAATGAGCAGTTCTTC. This sequence encodes CASSPGTPTIYNEQFF.

The chain couples TRBV25-1 to TRBJ1-1; 9 bases are shared with TRBD1. The ends lost 7 bases at V and 1 base at J; junction bases unmatched: 1. Germline loops: CDR1 MGHDK, CDR2 SYGVNS. The CDR3 consists of 13 residues. The CDR3 protein is CASKGQGNTEAFF. As DNA, the CDR3 is TGTGCCAGCAAGGGACAGGGGAACACTGAAGCTTTCTTT.

The chain couples TRBV3-1 to TRBJ1-1; D may be TRBD1 (5 bases). This CDR3 spans 16 amino acids. CDR1 LGHDT and CDR2 YNNKEL come from the germline V gene (reference sequence). V gave up 4 bases and J gave up 0 bases, with 15 bases separating them. CDR3: CASSLAAGRVNTEAFF. The CDR3 region has the DNA TGTGCCAGCAGCCTAGCAGCAGGGAGGGTGAACACTGAAGCTTTCTTT. The entire variable domain, with the rest obtained from reference TRBV3-1 and TRBJ1-1, is as follows: DTAVSQTPKYLVTQMGNDKSIKCEQNLGHDTMYWYKQDSKKFLKIMFSYNNKELIINETVPNRFSPKSPDKAHLNLHINSLELGDSAVYFCASSLAAGRVNTEAFFGQGTRLTVV.

This clonotype was counted at least ten times. This chain links TRBV12-3 or TRBV12-4 with TRBJ2-1; 8 nucleotides agree with TRBD2. J gave up 5 bases and V 5 bases, and 5 bases lay outside the gene matches. The CDR3 covers 14 residues. The CDR3 here is CASSRTTSDNEQFF. The CDR3 region has the DNA TGTGCCAGCAGTCGAACGACTAGCGACAATGAGCAGTTCTTC.

This clonotype was recorded at least ten times. The chain is built from TRBV12-3 or TRBV12-4 and TRBJ2-1; 10 nucleotides line up with TRBD2. J was trimmed by 4 bases and V by 4 bases; bases with no gene match: 4. CDR3 length: 15 residues. CDR3 sequence (DNA): TGTGCCAGCAGTTCGGGACTAGCGATTTACAATGAGCAGTTCTTC. Encoded protein: CASSSGLAIYNEQFF.

This clonotype was counted at least ten times. This chain joins TRBV20-1 and TRBJ2-1, with 12 bases aligning to TRBD2. Germline lookup yields CDR1 DFQATT and CDR2 SNEGSKA (reference sequence). V gave up 6 bases and J gave up 7 bases; unmatched junction bases: 7. CDR3 length: 14 amino acids. In DNA, the CDR3 is TGCAGTGCCCCTAGCGGGAGGGCCGTGAATGAGCAGTTCTTC. Translated, it gives CSAPSGRAVNEQFF.

This clonotype occurred many times. The V call is TRBV4-3, the J call TRBJ1-1, with 9 positions matching TRBD1. Germline CDR1 is LGHNA and CDR2 is YSLEER. The CDR3 runs 15 residues. V trimming: 1 base; J trimming: 5 bases; junction bases outside the gene matches: 5. The CDR3, as DNA: TGCGCCAGCAGCCAAGGGGACAGGGTAGGAACTGAAGCTTTCTTT. Amino acid sequence: CASSQGDRVGTEAFF.

This clonotype has at least ten counts. The chain links TRBV27 to TRBJ1-1; no reliable D call. The CDR3 contains 14 residues. V was cut by 8 bases and J by 3 bases, with 16 bases left in between. Looked up from germline, CDR1 is MNHEY and CDR2 is SMNVEV (reference sequence). CDR3 in DNA: TGTGCCAGCGGCCCTGGGTGGGCGGACACTGAAGCTTTCTTT. This gives the protein CASGPGWADTEAFF.